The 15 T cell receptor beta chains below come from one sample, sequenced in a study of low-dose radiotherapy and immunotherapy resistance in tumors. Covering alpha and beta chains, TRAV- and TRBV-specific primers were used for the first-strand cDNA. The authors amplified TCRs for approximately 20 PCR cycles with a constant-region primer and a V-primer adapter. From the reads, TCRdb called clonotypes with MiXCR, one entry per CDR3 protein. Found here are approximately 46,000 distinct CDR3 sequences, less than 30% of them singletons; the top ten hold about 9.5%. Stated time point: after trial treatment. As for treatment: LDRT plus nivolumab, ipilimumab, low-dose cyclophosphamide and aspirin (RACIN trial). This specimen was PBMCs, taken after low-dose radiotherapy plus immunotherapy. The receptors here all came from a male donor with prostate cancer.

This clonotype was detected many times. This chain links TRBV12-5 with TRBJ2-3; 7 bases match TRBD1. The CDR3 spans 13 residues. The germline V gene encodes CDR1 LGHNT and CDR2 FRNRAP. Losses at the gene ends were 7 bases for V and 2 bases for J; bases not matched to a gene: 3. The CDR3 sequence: CASAGQLTDTQYF. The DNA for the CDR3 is TGTGCTAGTGCGGGACAGCTCACAGATACGCAGTATTTT. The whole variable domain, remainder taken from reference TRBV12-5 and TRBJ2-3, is DARVTQTPRHKVTEMGQEVTMRCQPILGHNTVFWYRQTMMQGLELLAYFRNRAPLDDSGMPKDRFSAEMPDATLATLKIQPSEPRDSAVYFCASAGQLTDTQYFGPGTRLTVL.

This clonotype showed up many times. DNA of the CDR3: TGTGCCAGCAGTTACGGTCCGGGAGGGGGGCCGTTCTCCTACGAGCAGTACTTC. Translation: CASSYGPGGGPFSYEQYF. V usage is TRBV6-2 or TRBV6-3 and J usage is TRBJ2-7; 8 bases fit TRBD2. Germline CDR1 and CDR2: MNHEY and SVGEGT. The CDR3 extends over 18 amino acids. The V segment lost 2 bases and the J segment 0 bases; nucleotides outside the gene matches: 12.

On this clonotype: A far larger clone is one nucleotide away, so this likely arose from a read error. The chain's CDR3 is CASSKGRVGESQYF. CDR3 sequence (DNA): TGTGCCAGCAGCAAAGGGAGAGTGGGCGAGTCCCAGTACTTC. The chain has TRBV2 and TRBJ2-5, with TRBD2 as a possible D gene (5 bases). V was shortened by 6 bases and J by 9 bases, with 20 bases between the two germline ends. Germline V gene sequence: CDR1 SNHLY, CDR2 FYNNEI. This CDR3 is 14 amino acids long.

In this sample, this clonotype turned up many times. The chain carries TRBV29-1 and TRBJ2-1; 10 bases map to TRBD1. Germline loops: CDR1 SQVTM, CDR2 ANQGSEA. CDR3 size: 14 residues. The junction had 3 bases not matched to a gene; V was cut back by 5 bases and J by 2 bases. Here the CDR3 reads CSVRQGAAYNEQFF. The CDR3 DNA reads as TGCAGCGTTCGACAGGGGGCGGCCTACAATGAGCAGTTCTTC.

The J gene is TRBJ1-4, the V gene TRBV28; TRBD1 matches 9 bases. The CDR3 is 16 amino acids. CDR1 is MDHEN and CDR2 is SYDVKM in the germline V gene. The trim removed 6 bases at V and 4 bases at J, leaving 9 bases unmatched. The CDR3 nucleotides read TGTGCCAGCAGGGTCCCGGGACAGGGCCTTAATGAAAAACTGTTTTTT. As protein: CASRVPGQGLNEKLFF.

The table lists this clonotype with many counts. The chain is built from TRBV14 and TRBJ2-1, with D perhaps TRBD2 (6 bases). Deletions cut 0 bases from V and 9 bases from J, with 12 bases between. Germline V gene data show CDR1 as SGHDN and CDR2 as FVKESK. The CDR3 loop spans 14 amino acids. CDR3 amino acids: CASSQELATREQFF. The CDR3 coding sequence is TGTGCCAGCAGCCAAGAACTAGCCACCCGTGAGCAGTTCTTC. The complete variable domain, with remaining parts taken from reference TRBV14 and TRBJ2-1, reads EAGVTQFPSHSVIEKGQTVTLRCDPISGHDNLYWYRRVMGKEIKFLLHFVKESKQDESGMPNNRFLAERTGGTYSTLKVQPAELEDSGVYFCASSQELATREQFFGPGTRLTVL.

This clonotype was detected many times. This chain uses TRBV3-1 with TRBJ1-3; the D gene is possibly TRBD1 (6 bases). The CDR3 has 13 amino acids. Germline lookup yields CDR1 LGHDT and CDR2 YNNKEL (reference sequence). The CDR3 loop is CGSGTTSGNTIYF. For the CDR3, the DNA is TGTGGCTCCGGGACAACCTCTGGAAACACCATATATTTT.

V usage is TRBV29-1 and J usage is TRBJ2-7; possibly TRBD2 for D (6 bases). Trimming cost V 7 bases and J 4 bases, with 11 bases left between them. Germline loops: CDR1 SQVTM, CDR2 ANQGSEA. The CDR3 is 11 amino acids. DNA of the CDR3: TGCAGCGCCGGGAGTGAGTACGAGCAGTACTTC. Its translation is CSAGSEYEQYF.

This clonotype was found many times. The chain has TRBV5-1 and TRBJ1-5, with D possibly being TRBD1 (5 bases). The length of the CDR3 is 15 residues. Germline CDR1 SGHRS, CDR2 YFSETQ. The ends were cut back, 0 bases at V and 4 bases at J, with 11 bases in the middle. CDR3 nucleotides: TGCGCCAGCAGCTTGGATGGGGGAGGAAATCAGCCCCAGCATTTT. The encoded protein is CASSLDGGGNQPQHF.

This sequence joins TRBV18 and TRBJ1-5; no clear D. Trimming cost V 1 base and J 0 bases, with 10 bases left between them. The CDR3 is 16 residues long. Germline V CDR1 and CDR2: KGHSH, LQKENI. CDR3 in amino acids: CASSPRGVHSNQPQHF. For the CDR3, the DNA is TGTGCCAGCTCACCACGGGGTGTCCATAGCAATCAGCCCCAGCATTTT.

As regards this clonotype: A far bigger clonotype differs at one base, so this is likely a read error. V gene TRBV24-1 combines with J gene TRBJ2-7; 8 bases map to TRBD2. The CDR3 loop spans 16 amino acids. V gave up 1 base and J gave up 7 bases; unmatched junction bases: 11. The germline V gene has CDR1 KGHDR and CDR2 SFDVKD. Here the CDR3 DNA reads TGTGCCACCAGTGATTTCGCGGGGGGCCCATACAATGAGCAGTACTTC. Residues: CATSDFAGGPYNEQYF.

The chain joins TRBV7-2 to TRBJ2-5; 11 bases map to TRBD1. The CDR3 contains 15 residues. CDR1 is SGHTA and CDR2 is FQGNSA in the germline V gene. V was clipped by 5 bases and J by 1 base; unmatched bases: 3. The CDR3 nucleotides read TGTGCCAGCAGCCGGGGGACAGGGGGCCAAGAGACCCAGTACTTC. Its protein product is CASSRGTGGQETQYF.

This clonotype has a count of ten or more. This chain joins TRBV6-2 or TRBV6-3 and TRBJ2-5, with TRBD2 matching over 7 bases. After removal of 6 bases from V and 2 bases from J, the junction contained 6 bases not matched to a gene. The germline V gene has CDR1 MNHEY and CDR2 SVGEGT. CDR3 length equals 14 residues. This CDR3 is CASRPGGGQETQYF. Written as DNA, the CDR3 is TGTGCCAGCAGACCCGGGGGAGGGCAAGAGACCCAGTACTTC.

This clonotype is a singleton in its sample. DNA for the CDR3: TGTGCCAGCAGCTTAGTGTCTTGGAGCTCCTACGAGCAGTACTTC. Its translation: CASSLVSWSSYEQYF. The chain combines TRBV11-2 with TRBJ2-7; D gene ambiguous. V was clipped by 1 base and J by 0 bases, with 10 bases between them. Per germline, CDR1 SGHAT and CDR2 FQNNGV. This CDR3 has 15 amino acids.

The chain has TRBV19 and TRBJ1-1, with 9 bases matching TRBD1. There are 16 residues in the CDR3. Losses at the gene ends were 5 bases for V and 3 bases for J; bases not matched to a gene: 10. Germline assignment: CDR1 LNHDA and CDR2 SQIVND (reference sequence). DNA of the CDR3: TGTGCCAGTAGTCTCGAAACGGGACAGGGCCACACTGAAGCTTTCTTT. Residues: CASSLETGQGHTEAFF.